These 28 T cell receptor beta chains were all obtained from the same sample, sequenced in a study of Graves' ophthalmopathy and Graves' hyperthyroidism. RNA transcripts provided the template for amplifying TCR beta CDR3 regions. First-round RT-PCR with HTBI primers preceded a second-round multiplex PCR. TCRdb re-called the multiplex PCR reads through MiXCR, storing one row per CDR3 protein. The sample consists of 200,000 to 300,000 distinct CDR3 sequences, 45% of them appearing once. Material: peripheral blood. All receptors come from an adult man with Graves' ophthalmopathy.

The chain combines TRBV12-3 or TRBV12-4 with TRBJ2-2; the D gene is possibly TRBD1 (5 bases). This CDR3 region has 14 residues. The germline V and J ends were trimmed by 4 bases and 8 bases, with 14 bases remaining between them. The CDR3 loop reads CASSYGQGEGELFF. The CDR3, as DNA: TGTGCCAGCAGTTACGGGCAGGGCGAAGGGGAGCTGTTTTTT.

This clonotype appeared a single time. A read error may account for a junction end that differs from germline. The CDR3 reads CASGFAGGVYGYTF. The DNA for the CDR3 is TGCGCCAGCGGCTTTGCAGGGGGCGTATATGGCTACACCTTC. The chain uses TRBV5-1 and TRBJ1-2, with 8 bases identical to TRBD1. Germline CDR1 is SGHRS and CDR2 is YFSETQ. The CDR3 is 14 residues long.

A remark on this clonotype: An end of the junction does not agree with germline; a read error may underlie this. The rearrangement uses TRBV7-7 and TRBJ2-5; 8 bases map to TRBD1. The CDR3 runs 14 residues. In germline, CDR1 is SSHAT, CDR2 FNYEAQ (reference sequence). The CDR3 loop is CASSRDRGSETQYF. The CDR3 nucleotides read TGTGCTAGCAGCCGAGACAGGGGATCGGAGACCCAGTACTTC. The full variable domain, completed using reference TRBV7-7 and TRBJ2-5, is GAGVSQSPRYKVTKRGQDVTLRCDPISSHATLYWYQQALGQGPEFLTYFNYEAQPDKSGLPSDRFSAERPEGSISTLTIQRTEQRDSAMYRCASSRDRGSETQYFGPGTRLLVL.

The V gene is TRBV6-2 or TRBV6-3, the J gene TRBJ1-6; D is undetermined. The CDR3 length is 15 residues. Trimming shortened V by 2 bases and J by 7 bases, and 12 bases separated the two germline ends. Germline CDR1 and CDR2: MNHEY and SVGEGT. The CDR3 DNA reads TGTGCCAGCAGTTACGGAGGTTGGGAAAATTCACCCCTCCACTTT. Residues: CASSYGGWENSPLHF.

This clonotype has only a few counts. This chain links TRBV7-9 with TRBJ2-5, with TRBD1 as a possible D gene (6 bases). Germline CDR1 SEHNR, CDR2 FQNEAQ (reference sequence). V lost 7 bases, J lost 5 bases, and 14 bases lay in between. The CDR3 is 13 amino acids. The CDR3: CASTRQEMETQYF. The CDR3 nucleotides are TGTGCCAGCACCCGACAGGAGATGGAGACCCAGTACTTC.

In its sample, this clonotype was seen a few times. The chain couples TRBV7-8 to TRBJ1-2, with 8 bases identical to TRBD1. V was clipped by 3 bases and J by 8 bases; unmatched bases: 8. This CDR3 region has 14 residues. The V gene's germline CDR1 is SGHVS and CDR2 FQNEAQ. The CDR3 DNA reads TGTGCCAGCAGCTTTAGAGCAGGGGGCGAGGGCTACACCTTC. Residues: CASSFRAGGEGYTF.

J is TRBJ2-5 and V is TRBV10-3, with D possibly TRBD1 on 6 matching bases. The germline V gene encodes CDR1 ENHRY and CDR2 SYGVKD. Trimming removed 6 bases from V and 0 bases from J, with 11 bases in between. This CDR3 is 14 amino acids long. The CDR3 spells CAIRKQGHQETQYF. DNA of the CDR3: TGTGCCATCAGGAAACAGGGACACCAAGAGACCCAGTACTTC.

The gene calls are TRBV20-1 and TRBJ2-7, with TRBD1 matching 9 bases. The CDR3 covers 15 residues. The J segment lost 3 bases and the V segment lost 0 bases, leaving 6 bases of the junction unmatched. From germline, CDR1 is DFQATT and CDR2 SNEGSKA (reference sequence). CDR3 amino acids: CSARESGQGDYEQYF. The CDR3 nucleotides are TGCAGTGCTAGAGAGTCGGGACAGGGAGACTACGAGCAGTACTTC.

This chain joins TRBV19 and TRBJ1-1; D remains ambiguous. This CDR3 region has 14 residues. Looked up from germline, CDR1 is LNHDA and CDR2 is SQIVND (reference sequence). V was shortened by 1 base and J by 5 bases, with 11 bases between the two germline ends. The CDR3: CASSIGGVSTEAFF. CDR3 DNA: TGTGCCAGTAGTATAGGTGGGGTTTCGACTGAAGCTTTCTTT.

This clonotype showed up just a few times. This chain joins TRBV9 and TRBJ2-7; D not certain. Germline values: CDR1 SGDLS, CDR2 YYNGEE. V lost 4 bases and J 3 bases, leaving 11 bases between the germline ends. This CDR3 spans 13 amino acids. The CDR3, as DNA: TGTGCCAGCAGCCCAGAAGACGACTACGAGCAGTACTTC. Residues: CASSPEDDYEQYF.

This clonotype was counted between two and nine times. The chain links TRBV3-1 to TRBJ1-1; D is ambiguous. Trimming pared 3 bases from V and 5 bases from J, leaving 10 bases between. This CDR3 has 13 residues. Germline V lookup: CDR1 LGHDT, CDR2 YNNKEL (reference sequence). The CDR3 region has the DNA TGTGCCAGCAGCCAGGGGATTCGGACTGAAGCTTTCTTT. Residues: CASSQGIRTEAFF.

The gene calls are TRBV7-9 and TRBJ2-5; D uncertain. CDR1 is SEHNR, CDR2 FQNEAQ, per germline (reference sequence). The V end lost 7 bases, the J end lost 5 bases, and 20 bases lay between the germline ends. There are 15 residues in the CDR3. This chain's CDR3 is CASTQRNGEGETQYF. The CDR3 nucleotides are TGTGCCAGCACCCAACGGAATGGGGAAGGGGAGACCCAGTACTTC.

V and J are TRBV7-9 and TRBJ2-5, with TRBD2 identical over 10 bases. CDR1 SEHNR and CDR2 FQNEAQ come from the germline V gene (reference sequence). CDR3 length equals 18 residues. The J segment lost 5 bases and the V segment lost 1 base, leaving 13 bases of the junction unmatched. CDR3 in amino acids: CASSLVASGRSRWETQYF. In DNA form, the CDR3 reads TGTGCCAGCAGCTTAGTGGCTAGCGGGAGATCTCGGTGGGAGACCCAGTACTTC.

The chain employs TRBV5-4 and TRBJ2-6; D possibly uses TRBD1 or TRBD2 (5 bases each). Trimming removed 4 bases at V and 3 bases at J, with 11 bases between. The CDR3 loop spans 15 amino acids. Germline V gives CDR1 SGHNT, CDR2 YYREEE (reference sequence). The CDR3 region is CASSEGPFGANVLTF. The DNA of the CDR3 is TGTGCCAGCAGCGAGGGGCCGTTTGGGGCCAACGTCCTGACTTTC.

The gene calls are TRBV2 and TRBJ2-7; D possibly corresponds to TRBD1 (5 bases). There are 15 residues in the CDR3. The V and J ends lost 8 bases and 7 bases respectively, with 24 bases between them. CDR1 SNHLY and CDR2 FYNNEI come from the germline V gene. CDR3 loop: CASRLGRQTHREQYF. The CDR3 DNA is TGTGCCAGCCGTCTAGGACGACAGACACACAGGGAGCAGTACTTC. The full variable domain, with the rest looked up from reference TRBV2 and TRBJ2-7, is EPEVTQTPSHQVTQMGQEVILRCVPISNHLYFYWYRQILGQKVEFLVSFYNNEISEKSEIFDDQFSVERPDGSNFTLKIRSTKLEDSAMYFCASRLGRQTHREQYFGPGTRLTVT.

V usage is TRBV12-3 or TRBV12-4 and J usage is TRBJ1-1; perhaps TRBD1 as D (6 bases). Trimming removed 3 bases at V and 0 bases at J, with 14 bases between. The CDR3 is 16 residues long. The CDR3 here is CASSFLTGSLNTEAFF. The CDR3 nucleotides read TGTGCCAGCAGTTTTTTGACAGGATCTTTGAACACTGAAGCTTTCTTT.

The chain carries TRBV12-3 or TRBV12-4 and TRBJ1-2, with TRBD1 matching 9 bases. The CDR3 runs to 13 residues. V lost 6 bases, J lost 7 bases, and 6 bases stayed unmatched. DNA for the CDR3: TGTGCCAGCAGAGAACAGGGGGCTGGTGGCTACACCTTC. This sequence encodes CASREQGAGGYTF.

The genes are TRBV7-3 and TRBJ1-1, with D unclear. The length of the CDR3 is 14 residues. In germline, CDR1 is SGHTA, CDR2 FQGTGA. V gave up 6 bases and J gave up 1 base, with 12 bases separating them. The chain's CDR3 is CASRNRGENTEAFF. CDR3 nucleotides: TGTGCCAGCAGGAACCGTGGGGAGAACACTGAAGCTTTCTTT.

This chain uses TRBV20-1 with TRBJ2-3; the D gene is possibly TRBD2 (5 bases). This CDR3 is 13 amino acids long. From germline, CDR1 is DFQATT and CDR2 SNEGSKA (reference sequence). Trimming took off 5 bases at V and 0 bases at J, with 9 bases between the two ends. CDR3 nucleotides: TGCAGTGCTGCCCAGCGGAGCACAGATACGCAGTATTTT. Residues: CSAAQRSTDTQYF.

This chain connects TRBV10-1 to TRBJ1-6; possibly TRBD1 for D (6 bases). This CDR3 has 15 residues. Trimming cost V 0 bases and J 4 bases, with 7 bases left between them. CDR1 and CDR2 (germline): WNHNN, SYGVQD (reference sequence). CDR3 DNA: TGCGCCAGCAGTGAGTCCACAGGGTATAATTCACCCCTCCACTTT. Amino acid sequence: CASSESTGYNSPLHF.

This clonotype has more than one count but fewer than ten. The chain couples TRBV28 to TRBJ1-2; D unresolved. The CDR3 has 14 amino acids. The V end was cut by 5 bases, the J end by 3 bases, with 13 bases between. Germline lookup yields CDR1 MDHEN and CDR2 SYDVKM. As DNA, the CDR3 is TGTGCCAGCAGTCCCTCAGGTCGTGACTATGGCTACACCTTC. Translated: CASSPSGRDYGYTF.

The J gene is TRBJ1-1, the V gene TRBV6-5, with TRBD1 matching over 7 bases. J lost 4 bases, V lost 0 bases, and 2 bases had no gene match. This CDR3 comprises 14 residues. Germline values: CDR1 MNHEY, CDR2 SVGAGI. CDR3 sequence reads: CASSYSRGSTEAFF. The CDR3 DNA reads TGTGCCAGCAGTTACTCCAGGGGGAGCACTGAAGCTTTCTTT.

This clonotype has more than one count but fewer than ten. The CDR3 sequence is CSARKGTNNQPQHF. For the CDR3, the DNA is TGCAGTGCCAGAAAGGGGACAAACAATCAGCCCCAGCATTTT. V gene TRBV20-1 combines with J gene TRBJ1-5; D is perhaps TRBD1 (6 bases). The CDR3 is 14 residues long. Germline V lookup: CDR1 DFQATT, CDR2 SNEGSKA (reference sequence). V was pared by 6 bases and J by 3 bases, with 15 bases between.

The chain employs TRBV5-1 and TRBJ1-1, with D hard to call. The length of the CDR3 is 13 residues. Germline V gene sequence: CDR1 SGHRS, CDR2 YFSETQ. The V end was cut by 4 bases, the J end by 1 base, with 8 bases between. The CDR3 here is CASSKQSNTEAFF. The CDR3 region has the DNA TGCGCCAGCAGCAAACAGTCGAACACTGAAGCTTTCTTT.

This chain links TRBV11-2 with TRBJ2-7; D may match TRBD1 or TRBD2 (6 bases each). The CDR3 is 15 amino acids. The germline CDR1 and CDR2 sequences are SGHAT and FQNNGV. Trimming cost V 1 base and J 3 bases, with 13 bases left between them. In nucleotides, the CDR3 is TGTGCCAGCAGCTTAGGGGGGGCAGGATTCTACGAGCAGTACTTC. Protein sequence: CASSLGGAGFYEQYF.

This clonotype showed up many times. The CDR3 nucleotides read TGCAGTGCTAGAGATTTCAATAGCAATCAGCCCCAGCATTTT. Amino acid sequence: CSARDFNSNQPQHF. J is TRBJ1-5 and V is TRBV20-1, with D hard to call. V was shortened by 0 bases and J by 0 bases, with 6 bases between the two germline ends. The CDR3 has 14 amino acids. CDR1 is DFQATT, CDR2 SNEGSKA, per germline (reference sequence).

The rearrangement links TRBV29-1 to TRBJ1-2; tentative D call: TRBD1 (5 bases). Germline V gives CDR1 SQVTM, CDR2 ANQGSEA. V was clipped by 2 bases and J by 8 bases, with 15 bases between them. There are 13 residues in the CDR3. Here the CDR3 reads CSVEKGPALGYTF. The CDR3 region has the DNA TGCAGCGTTGAAAAGGGGCCAGCGCTCGGCTACACCTTC.

The chain uses TRBV29-1 and TRBJ2-5; weak D call: TRBD1 (6 bases). The ends were cut back, 4 bases at V and 5 bases at J, with 17 bases in the middle. The CDR3 sequence is 14 residues long. Germline CDR1 and CDR2: SQVTM and ANQGSEA. The CDR3 is CSVVPRARGETQYF. The CDR3 DNA follows: TGCAGCGTTGTTCCCCGGGCCAGGGGTGAGACCCAGTACTTC.